This T cell receptor beta chain was captured in a study of control samples from healthy donors and cancer patients. Method: immunoSEQ multiplex PCR; TCRdb's copy keeps in-frame clones and lacks some. Here the sample spans approximately 92,000 clones, approximately 95% being singletons. This CDR3 comprises 13 residues. CDR1 is SGHRS and CDR2 is YFSETQ in the germline V gene. Trimming stripped 2 bases from V and 3 bases from J, with 8 bases between. The origin of this receptor is a woman in her twenties or thirties in good health. The chain couples TRBV5-1 to TRBJ2-5; the D is unclear. The sequenced sample was blood. CDR3 coding DNA: TGCGCCAGCAGCTTCAGGCAAAAAGAGACCCAGTACTTC. Its translation is CASSFRQKETQYF. Supplemented by reference TRBV5-1 and TRBJ2-5, the full variable domain reads KAGVTQTPRYLIKTRGQQVTLSCSPISGHRSVSWYQQTPGQGLQFLFEYFSETQRNKGNFPGRFSGRQFSNSRSEMNVSTLELGDSALYLCASSFRQKETQYFGPGTRLLVL.